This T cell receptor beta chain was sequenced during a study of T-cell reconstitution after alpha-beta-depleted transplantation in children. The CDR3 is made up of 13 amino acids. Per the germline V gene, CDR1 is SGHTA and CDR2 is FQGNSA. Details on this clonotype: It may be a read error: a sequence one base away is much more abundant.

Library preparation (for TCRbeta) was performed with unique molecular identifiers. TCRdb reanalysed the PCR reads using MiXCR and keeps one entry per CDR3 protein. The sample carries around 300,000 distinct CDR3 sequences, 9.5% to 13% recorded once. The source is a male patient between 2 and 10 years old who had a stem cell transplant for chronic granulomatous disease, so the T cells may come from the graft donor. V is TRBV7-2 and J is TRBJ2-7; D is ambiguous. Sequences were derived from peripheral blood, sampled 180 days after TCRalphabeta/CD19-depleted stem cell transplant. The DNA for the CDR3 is TGTGCCAGCAGCTTCGACCGATACTACGAGCGGTACTTC. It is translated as CASSFDRYYERYF. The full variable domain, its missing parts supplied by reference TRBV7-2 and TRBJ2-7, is GAGVSQSPSNKVTEKGKDVELRCDPISGHTALYWYRQSLGQGLEFLIYFQGNSAPDKSGLPSDRFSAERTGGSVSTLTIQRTQQEDSAVYLCASSFDRYYERYFGPGTRLTVT.